Listed below are T cell receptor beta chains from one sample, sequenced in a study of cytomegalovirus exposure and HLA in healthy donors. Clones were read by immunoSEQ multiplex PCR, and TCRdb kept only the in-frame ones, dropping some. The sample holds around 150,000 clones; about two thirds are singletons and the top ten take less than 11%. Sequencing was done on a sample of PBMCs. These receptors were taken from a man aged 25-45 years in good health and CMV-seropositive. Both conserved end residues are part of each CDR3. Clone size is stated in some rows and not others, as once, few, many or a class when expanded.

CDR3: CASSAGTSGEQETQYF
J: TRBJ2-5
size: -
length: 16
V: TRBV9

CDR3: CASSPDRGMNTEAFF
J: TRBJ1-1
size: -
length: 15
V: TRBV7-9

CDR3: CASSFEERATDTQYF
J: TRBJ2-3
size: few
length: 15
V: TRBV7-9

CDR3: CASNTDYNEQFF
J: TRBJ2-1
size: once
length: 12
V: TRBV7-6

CDR3: CASSFGEYGRAKNIQYF
J: TRBJ2-4
size: -
length: 17
V: TRBV5-1

CDR3: CASSLANTRAGELFF
J: TRBJ2-2
size: -
length: 15
V: TRBV7-9

CDR3: CASSQDGTGGTQYF
J: TRBJ2-5
size: -
length: 14
V: TRBV4-1

CDR3: CASSRSGIQETQYF
J: TRBJ2-5
size: -
length: 14
V: TRBV7-9

CDR3: CASIRSVTGELFF
J: TRBJ2-2
size: few
length: 13
V: TRBV27

CDR3: CASSQDPLRTGFDEQFF
J: TRBJ2-1
size: -
length: 17
V: TRBV14

CDR3: CASSYGRTANTGELFF
J: TRBJ2-2
size: -
length: 16
V: TRBV6-6

CDR3: CASSPHERTGGYTF
J: TRBJ1-2
size: few
length: 14
V: TRBV9

CDR3: CASNFAGANVLTF
J: TRBJ2-6
size: few
length: 13
V: TRBV6-1

CDR3: CASSLSWAGGPSEQFF
J: TRBJ2-1
size: once
length: 16
V: TRBV5-1

CDR3: CAWSVRRGIQPQHF
J: TRBJ1-5
size: -
length: 14
V: TRBV30

CDR3: CASSPRRGGGTQYF
J: TRBJ2-5
size: -
length: 14
V: TRBV2

CDR3: CASSPGQGVTYYEQYF
J: TRBJ2-7
size: few
length: 16
V: TRBV19

CDR3: CASSVAGGSDTQYF
J: TRBJ2-3
size: -
length: 14
V: TRBV18

CDR3: CASRSGTNTGELFF
J: TRBJ2-2
size: -
length: 14
V: TRBV2

CDR3: CASSSHRTIHEQYF
J: TRBJ2-7
size: -
length: 14
V: TRBV6-6

CDR3: CAWSSEESYGYTF
J: TRBJ1-2
size: -
length: 13
V: TRBV30

CDR3: CASSKGQGSYGYTF
J: TRBJ1-2
size: -
length: 14
V: TRBV28

CDR3: CASSKWDDRGNQPQHF
J: TRBJ1-5
size: -
length: 16
V: TRBV21-1

CDR3: CASSRPLAGVKYNEQFF
J: TRBJ2-1
size: few
length: 17
V: TRBV21-1

CDR3: CASRPTLVTGTDTQYF
J: TRBJ2-3
size: once
length: 16
V: TRBV4-1

CDR3: CASSRGDSREQYF
J: TRBJ2-7
size: -
length: 13
V: TRBV5-1

CDR3: CASSQEETQYF
J: TRBJ2-5
size: -
length: 11
V: TRBV7-9

CDR3: CASSSTPGEQYF
J: TRBJ2-7
size: -
length: 12
V: TRBV6-5

CDR3: CASSRTGSEQYF
J: TRBJ2-7
size: -
length: 12
V: TRBV7-9

CDR3: CASNLGQTNYGYTF
J: TRBJ1-2
size: few
length: 14
V: TRBV28

CDR3: CASSQGRAKGAYEQYF
J: TRBJ2-7
size: -
length: 16
V: TRBV4-1

CDR3: CASSLIPTRDGELFF
J: TRBJ2-2
size: -
length: 15
V: TRBV27

CDR3: CASSQYPSGLLSYEQYF
J: TRBJ2-7
size: -
length: 17
V: TRBV4-1

CDR3: CASSGTSGSGNEQFF
J: TRBJ2-1
size: -
length: 15
V: TRBV5-1

CDR3: CASSASGGPTEQYF
J: TRBJ2-7
size: -
length: 14
V: TRBV10-1

CDR3: CASSSETRSYTEAFF
J: TRBJ1-1
size: -
length: 15
V: TRBV27

CDR3: CASSSHQGLGPYSNQPQHF
J: TRBJ1-5
size: -
length: 19
V: TRBV27

CDR3: CSVRQGDGGYTF
J: TRBJ1-2
size: -
length: 12
V: TRBV29-1

CDR3: CASSRTATNTGELFF
J: TRBJ2-2
size: few
length: 15
V: TRBV6-5

CDR3: CASSQRAGAYEQYF
J: TRBJ2-7
size: -
length: 14
V: TRBV13

CDR3: CASSLAGQGASYNEQFF
J: TRBJ2-1
size: -
length: 17
V: TRBV27

CDR3: CASSLKGGSSLDEQFF
J: TRBJ2-1
size: -
length: 16
V: TRBV5-6

CDR3: CASSRDFEAFF
J: TRBJ1-1
size: few
length: 11
V: TRBV4-1